Included here is one T cell receptor beta chain sequence, with context. Antigen: not known. Sequence at one end of the junction differs from germline and may be a read error. This specimen belongs to a study of cytomegalovirus exposure and HLA in healthy donors. Findings and caveats of the study: Reports credit the classifier with highly specific, highly sensitive diagnosis of cytomegalovirus status.

Researchers ran the PCR with 60 Vbeta and 13 Jbeta primers. Clones were read by immunoSEQ multiplex PCR, and TCRdb kept only the in-frame ones, dropping some. This table has under 200,000 clones, roughly four fifths appearing once. CDR3 length equals 16 residues. Germline V gives CDR1 SGHNT, CDR2 YYREEE (reference sequence). This chain joins TRBV5-4 and TRBJ2-3; 9 positions agree with TRBD1. Sequencing was carried out using PBMCs. The source of this sequence is a woman aged 30 to 39 in good health and CMV-seropositive. The CDR3 sequence is CASSQVGTGYPDTQYF. The CDR3 DNA reads as TGCGCCAGCAGCCAAGTGGGGACAGGGTATCCAGATACGCAGTATTTT.